This T cell receptor beta chain was recorded in a study of T-cell reconstitution after alpha-beta-depleted transplantation in children (dated by TCRdb to about 2016). At the level of the whole study: T-cell immune reconstitution after TCRalphabeta/CD19-depleted allogeneic hematopoietic cell transplantation in children was quantitatively tracked in the study by means of TCR repertoire profiling.

As for this clonotype: This clone's antigen is unknown. The sample holds no much larger clone one base away, and base qualities are not on file.

Broader findings and caveats from the paper: Hyperexpanded clone frequencies declined over subsequent months; after one year, T-cell counts and TCRbeta diversity were mostly attributed to newly produced T cells. Apparently early alphabetaT-cell count recovery about two months after transplant reportedly relied on only several hundred rapidly expanded clones derived from non-depleted graft cells. In some patients, high TCRbeta diversity at day 60 was attributed to recipient T cells and intrathymic progenitors that had survived conditioning.

Taken with the paper, the label for treatment or condition translates to: allogeneic hematopoietic cell transplantation with graft depleted of TCRalphabeta T cells and CD19 B cells. The children who served as transplant recipients had been given grafts of TCRalphabeta/CD19-depleted allogeneic hematopoietic cells. CDR1 and CDR2 are drawn from the germline V gene: SGHTA, FQGTGA. From the cysteine up to the phenylalanine, the CDR3 has a length of 16 residues. The sequence is cut down to CDR3 DNA, 48 bases in frame from base 1. Trimming takes 1 base off V and 5 bases off J; junction bases not matched to a gene: 8. The library was generated by PCR. Sequencer: Illumina HiSeq 2500. TCR libraries were prepared with molecular barcoding, using unique molecular identifiers to normalize TCRbeta repertoire quantification. In TCRdb, the public reads were trimmed at Q25 with fastp and aligned with MiXCR, with productive beta chains retained. Each entry merges the rows of one CDR3 protein and shows their most common DNA and genes. Present in this sample are around 300,000 distinct CDR3 sequences, 10% of which were seen just once. Of the sample, approximately 7.6% falls within the top ten clones.

The sample here was PBMCs, taken before TCRalphabeta/CD19-depleted stem cell transplant. The TCR sequence derives from a boy under two years old with acute myeloid leukemia, due to receive a stem cell transplant. The chain is encoded by TRBV7-3 joined to TRBJ2-1; 7 junctional bases match TRBD2. This receptor carries the CDR3 CASSLMGLAADNEQFF. The bases read TGTGCCAGCAGCTTAATGGGGCTAGCGGCTGACAATGAGCAGTTCTTC.